A selection of T cell receptor beta chains follows, all from one sample in a study of CD8 T cells in Susac syndrome. TCRdb re-analysed the immunoSEQ multiplex PCR reads in MiXCR, keeping a single row per CDR3 protein. The table has some 180,000 distinct CDR3 sequences, around 94% seen once. Input material: CD4+ T cells from PBMCs. These receptors all stem from a human donor with Susac syndrome. Each CDR3 is given with its conserved first and last residue. The order of the fields is D gene, J gene, V gene, clone size, CDR3 DNA, CDR3 protein. The D gene is left open where the match is weak. Rows may omit the clone size; those that give it use once, few, many or a size class.

D: TRBD2; J: TRBJ2-1; V: TRBV20-1; size: -; DNA: TGCAGTGCTAGCGGGGGGGCCCCCCACAATGAGCAGTTCTTC; CDR3: CSASGGAPHNEQFF
D: TRBD2; J: TRBJ2-3; V: TRBV28; size: -; DNA: TGTGCCAGTAGATCCCCGAGGACTAGCGGGGCCACAGATACGCAGTATTTT; CDR3: CASRSPRTSGATDTQYF
D: TRBD2; J: TRBJ2-7; V: TRBV20-1; size: -; DNA: TGCAGTGCCCGCTTGACTAGCGGGTCCTACTACGAGCAGTACTTC; CDR3: CSARLTSGSYYEQYF
D: -; J: TRBJ2-7; V: TRBV12-3/TRBV12-4; size: -; DNA: TGTGCCAGCAGCTCGACAGTTTCCTACGAGCAGTACTTC; CDR3: CASSSTVSYEQYF
D: TRBD1; J: TRBJ1-2; V: TRBV30; size: few; DNA: TGTGCCTGGAGTGTACAGGGGGCGGTTGGCTACACCTTC; CDR3: CAWSVQGAVGYTF
D: -; J: TRBJ2-3; V: TRBV3-1; size: -; DNA: TGTGCCAGCAGCCGGCAGGGTGACAGCACAGATACGCAGTATTTT; CDR3: CASSRQGDSTDTQYF
D: -; J: TRBJ2-1; V: TRBV5-4; size: once; DNA: TGTGCCAGCAGCGCACGGGACGGCTACTACAATGAGCAGTTCTTC; CDR3: CASSARDGYYNEQFF
D: TRBD2; J: TRBJ2-7; V: TRBV5-4; size: -; DNA: TGTGCCAGCAGCTCGGGACTAGCCAATGAGCAGTACTTC; CDR3: CASSSGLANEQYF
D: TRBD2; J: TRBJ2-2; V: TRBV2; size: -; DNA: TGTGCCAGCAGTGAATCTAGCGGGACCACCGGGGAGCTGTTTTTT; CDR3: CASSESSGTTGELFF
D: TRBD1; J: TRBJ2-5; V: TRBV7-9; size: -; DNA: TGTGCCAGCACGGGACAGGGCGAGACCCAGTACTTC; CDR3: CASTGQGETQYF
D: -; J: TRBJ1-1; V: TRBV5-1; size: -; DNA: TGCGCCAGCACCCCGGGCGGGGGGTCGGCCGAAGCTTTCTTT; CDR3: CASTPGGGSAEAFF
D: TRBD1; J: TRBJ2-5; V: TRBV15; size: -; DNA: TGTGCCACCAGCGGCCGGGACAGGGAGCAAGAGACCCAGTACTTC; CDR3: CATSGRDREQETQYF
D: TRBD1; J: TRBJ2-2; V: TRBV7-9; size: -; DNA: TGTGCCAGCATCCTACAGGGGGCGCTGAACACCGGGGAGCTGTTTTTT; CDR3: CASILQGALNTGELFF
D: TRBD1; J: TRBJ2-3; V: TRBV5-1; size: -; DNA: TGCGCCAGCAGCTTCCTTACAGGGGGAGTGGTAGATACGCAGTATTTT; CDR3: CASSFLTGGVVDTQYF
D: -; J: TRBJ1-1; V: TRBV14; size: once; DNA: TGTGCCAGCAGCCAATTTTCGAACACTGAAGCTTTCTTT; CDR3: CASSQFSNTEAFF
D: -; J: TRBJ2-1; V: TRBV4-1; size: -; DNA: TGCGCCAGCAGCCACGGTGGGGATGAGCAGTTCTTC; CDR3: CASSHGGDEQFF
D: -; J: TRBJ1-5; V: TRBV6-5; size: -; DNA: TGTGCCAGCGGTAAGGATCAGCCCCAGCATTTT; CDR3: CASGKDQPQHF
D: -; J: TRBJ1-4; V: TRBV7-9; size: -; DNA: TGTGCCAGCAGGTTATCCGGCAGCGGCGAAAAACTGTTTTTT; CDR3: CASRLSGSGEKLFF
D: TRBD2; J: TRBJ2-7; V: TRBV30; size: -; DNA: TGTGCCTGGAGTGTACGAGCGGGAGGGGACGAGCAGTACTTC; CDR3: CAWSVRAGGDEQYF
D: -; J: TRBJ2-1; V: TRBV2; size: -; DNA: TGTGCCAGCAGTGAGGGCCTCCACAATGAGCAGTTCTTC; CDR3: CASSEGLHNEQFF
D: TRBD2; J: TRBJ2-3; V: TRBV20-1; size: -; DNA: TGCAGTGCTTCGCGACTAGCGGGAATCACAGATACGCAGTATTTT; CDR3: CSASRLAGITDTQYF
D: -; J: TRBJ1-1; V: TRBV19; size: -; DNA: TGTGCCAGTAGGAACAGGGAGGCTGGCAACACTGAAGCTTTCTTT; CDR3: CASRNREAGNTEAFF
D: -; J: TRBJ2-7; V: TRBV12-3/TRBV12-4; size: -; DNA: TGTGCCAGCAGATCGGGCGAATACGAGCAGTACTTC; CDR3: CASRSGEYEQYF
D: -; J: TRBJ1-5; V: TRBV3-1; size: -; DNA: TGTGCCAGCAGCCAAGGTGCGTCGGGGAACAATCAGCCCCAGCATTTT; CDR3: CASSQGASGNNQPQHF
D: -; J: TRBJ2-3; V: TRBV20-1; size: -; DNA: TGCAGTGCTAGAGACAGGGCAGATACGCAGTATTTT; CDR3: CSARDRADTQYF
D: -; J: TRBJ1-5; V: TRBV19; size: -; DNA: TGTGCCAGTAGTATTGGGCCGGGACTCCATAGCAATCAGCCCCAGCATTTT; CDR3: CASSIGPGLHSNQPQHF
D: -; J: TRBJ2-7; V: TRBV5-8; size: -; DNA: TGTGCCAGCAGCTTGGCTCGGTACGAGCAGTACTTC; CDR3: CASSLARYEQYF
D: -; J: TRBJ2-1; V: TRBV19; size: -; DNA: TGTGCCAGTAGTACGTTCAGGGCCCACAATGAGCAGTTCTTC; CDR3: CASSTFRAHNEQFF
D: TRBD1; J: TRBJ1-5; V: TRBV3-1; size: -; DNA: TGTGCCAGCAGCCATGGGACAGGCCTACGCTTCCAGCCCCAGCATTTT; CDR3: CASSHGTGLRFQPQHF
D: -; J: TRBJ2-3; V: TRBV7-8; size: once; DNA: TGTGCCAGCATCCAGGGGATCAGGACAGATACGCAGTATTTT; CDR3: CASIQGIRTDTQYF
D: -; J: TRBJ1-2; V: TRBV29-1; size: few; DNA: TGCAGCGTACACGACACCACTAACTATGGCTACACCTTC; CDR3: CSVHDTTNYGYTF
D: -; J: TRBJ2-5; V: TRBV11-2; size: -; DNA: TGTGCCAGCAGCTTAGATCGCGGGCCACAAGAGACCCAGTACTTC; CDR3: CASSLDRGPQETQYF
D: -; J: TRBJ1-5; V: TRBV20-1; size: once; DNA: TGCAGTGCTAGAACCCCCGGACAGAATAGCAATCAGCCCCAGCATTTT; CDR3: CSARTPGQNSNQPQHF
D: -; J: TRBJ2-1; V: TRBV28; size: -; DNA: TGTGCCAGCAGTACCCAGGGGTCCGCCGGACTAGTTAATTACAATGAGCAGTTCTTC; CDR3: CASSTQGSAGLVNYNEQFF
D: TRBD2; J: TRBJ2-3; V: TRBV4-2; size: -; DNA: TGTGCCAGCAGCCCCAAGCGGGGGAGCACAGATACGCAGTATTTT; CDR3: CASSPKRGSTDTQYF
D: -; J: TRBJ2-1; V: TRBV19; size: -; DNA: TGTGCCAGTAGTACTCTAGGCGGACGAACTTTCTATGAGCAGTTCTTC; CDR3: CASSTLGGRTFYEQFF
D: -; J: TRBJ2-5; V: TRBV20-1; size: -; DNA: TGCAGTGCTAGTCGAGAGGGCGCGGAGACCCAGTACTTC; CDR3: CSASREGAETQYF
D: TRBD1; J: TRBJ2-5; V: TRBV5-6; size: -; DNA: TGTGCCAGCAGCTGGGGGACAGGGGGCGGAGAGACCCAGTACTTC; CDR3: CASSWGTGGGETQYF
D: -; J: TRBJ1-5; V: TRBV18; size: -; DNA: TGTGCCAGCTCACCAGGGGTAAGCAATCAGCCCCAGCATTTT; CDR3: CASSPGVSNQPQHF
D: -; J: TRBJ1-3; V: TRBV6-5; size: -; DNA: TGTGCCAGCAGTTACTCGAGGGTCGCCTCAGGGAGTCCTGGAAACACCATATATTTT; CDR3: CASSYSRVASGSPGNTIYF
D: -; J: TRBJ2-1; V: TRBV13; size: once; DNA: TGTGCCAGCAGCTTAAATAGGAGGACAGTCTACAATGAGCAGTTCTTC; CDR3: CASSLNRRTVYNEQFF
D: TRBD1; J: TRBJ2-3; V: TRBV10-3; size: -; DNA: TGTGCCATCAGGAATGACAGGGGGGAGGATACGCAGTATTTT; CDR3: CAIRNDRGEDTQYF